This T cell receptor (beta chain) derives from a study of cytomegalovirus exposure and HLA in healthy donors. Study-level points and caveats: A later analysis reportedly identified an Asian-associated ancestry cluster as carrying fewer N-insertions than the approximately 730-donor mean. Most subjects had HLA-A and HLA-B alleles reportedly predicted accurately by TCR beta sequences. Some public TCRs appeared in many individuals, while most sequences were rare.

In regard to this clone: Its antigen is undetermined.

Trimming shortened V by 0 bases and J by 4 bases, and 11 bases separated the two germline ends. The length of the CDR3 is 15 residues. Germline V gives CDR1 SGHTS, CDR2 YDEGEE. The PCR contained 60 Vbeta and 13 Jbeta primers. TCRdb's copy holds only in-frame clones and misses some; the assay was immunoSEQ multiplex PCR. This table has about 93,000 clones, around three quarters appearing once. The origin of this receptor is a man aged 30 to 39 in good health and CMV-seronegative. V and J are TRBV5-8 and TRBJ1-5; D perhaps matches TRBD1 (5 bases). Specimen: PBMCs. CDR3 nucleotide sequence: TGTGCCAGCAGCTTGGTGGGGGGGAATAATCAGCCCCAGCATTTT. Amino acid sequence: CASSLVGGNNQPQHF.